This T cell receptor (beta chain) stems from a study of T cell clones after liver transplantation. General study points: A larger donor-reactive than third-party decline suggested partial antigen-specific deletion.

The CDR3 is 14 amino acids. Germline-derived CDR1 and CDR2 are SGDLS and YYNGEE. Trimming stripped 3 bases from V and 5 bases from J, with 15 bases between. This clone was seen only once. The target antigen is unknown. Repertoires were generated with immunoSEQ multiplex PCR, while TCRdb's copy carries only in-frame clones and drops some. The sample contains 45,000 to 55,000 clones, 70% to 85% of which appear only once. The material was CD4+ T cells from blood, obtained before liver transplant. This sequence was found in a human donor who received a liver transplant. The chain combines TRBV9 with TRBJ2-7, with D possibly matching TRBD2 (5 bases). The CDR3 sequence: CASSAPAGGNEQYF. CDR3 nucleotides: TGTGCCAGCAGCGCCCCGGCAGGAGGTAACGAGCAGTACTTC.